These T cell receptor beta chains were read from a single sample in a study of radiotherapy plus CTLA-4 blockade in lung cancer. Data came from immunoSEQ multiplex PCR; TCRdb stores just in-frame clones and leaves some out. The sample has tens of thousands of clones; 70% to 90% are singletons. The specimen comprised peripheral blood, sampled from a patient treated with radiotherapy plus ipilimumab. The receptors here all came from a human donor with non-small cell lung cancer that progressed on radiotherapy plus ipilimumab. Each CDR3 is given with its conserved first and last residue. A D gene is named only where the DNA matches it firmly. Clone size is stated in some rows and not others, as once, few, many or a class when expanded.

CDR3,DNA,size,D,V,length,J
CASSSRGRGDTDTQYF,TGTGCCAGTAGTAGCCGGGGGAGGGGGGACACAGATACGCAGTATTTT,NA,NA,TRBV19,16,TRBJ2-3
CASSQTGQGTDTQYF,TGTGCCAGCAGCCAAACGGGACAGGGTACAGATACGCAGTATTTT,NA,TRBD1,TRBV4-2,15,TRBJ2-3
CASSPAGKTYEQYF,TGTGCCAGCTCACCAGCAGGAAAGACCTACGAGCAGTACTTC,once,NA,TRBV18,14,TRBJ2-7
CASSPPPVTEQFF,TGTGCCAGCTCACCACCCCCAGTCACTGAGCAGTTCTTC,NA,NA,TRBV18,13,TRBJ2-1
CASSRRDRGGYTF,TGTGCCAGCAGCCGCCGGGACAGGGGTGGCTACACCTTC,NA,TRBD1,TRBV7-8,13,TRBJ1-2
CASSLQTTYTGELFF,TGCGCCAGCAGCTTGCAGACTACTTACACCGGGGAGCTGTTTTTT,NA,NA,TRBV5-1,15,TRBJ2-2
CASSPKTGTPEAFF,TGTGCCAGCAGCCCAAAAACGGGGACTCCCGAAGCTTTCTTT,NA,NA,TRBV7-2,14,TRBJ1-1
CASSPRFAGEVYNSPLHF,TGTGCCAGCTCACCCCGGTTCGCGGGGGAGGTCTATAATTCACCCCTCCACTTT,NA,NA,TRBV18,18,TRBJ1-6
CASSQGLEGASYEQYF,TGCGCCAGCAGCCAAGGGCTGGAGGGGGCGTCCTACGAGCAGTACTTC,NA,NA,TRBV4-3,16,TRBJ2-7
CASSRQDYSNQPQHF,TGTGCCAGCAGTCGACAGGATTATAGCAATCAGCCCCAGCATTTT,NA,NA,TRBV2,15,TRBJ1-5
CASRLEGSSGETQYF,TGTGCCAGCAGACTAGAGGGCTCGTCTGGAGAGACCCAGTACTTC,NA,NA,TRBV6-5,15,TRBJ2-5
CASRRATGNGYTF,TGTGCCAGCAGACGCGCGACAGGGAATGGCTACACCTTC,NA,TRBD1,TRBV6-5,13,TRBJ1-2
CASSPQGASGYTF,TGTGCCAGCAGCCCTCAGGGGGCGAGTGGCTACACCTTC,once,TRBD1,TRBV7-2,13,TRBJ1-2
CASRTRLHNEQFF,TGTGCCAGCCGGACTAGGCTTCACAATGAGCAGTTCTTC,NA,TRBD2,TRBV11-2,13,TRBJ2-1
CAWTPGTLNYGYTF,TGTGCCTGGACCCCGGGAACCCTTAACTATGGCTACACCTTC,NA,NA,TRBV30,14,TRBJ1-2
CASRTDGGRPGGYTF,TGTGCCAGCAGAACTGACGGCGGACGGCCGGGTGGCTACACCTTC,once,NA,TRBV2,15,TRBJ1-2
CASRWTGGGYTF,TGTGCCAGCAGATGGACAGGGGGCGGCTACACCTTC,NA,TRBD1,TRBV2,12,TRBJ1-2
CASSRGAVNTEAFF,TGCGCCAGCAGCCGAGGGGCAGTGAACACTGAAGCTTTCTTT,NA,NA,TRBV4-1,14,TRBJ1-1
CASSEGPSGGSDTQYF,TGTGCCAGCAGTGAAGGCCCTAGCGGGGGATCAGATACGCAGTATTTT,NA,TRBD2,TRBV2,16,TRBJ2-3
CASSLDDSISGNTIYF,TGTGCCAGCAGCTTAGATGACTCCATCTCTGGAAACACCATATATTTT,NA,NA,TRBV5-4,16,TRBJ1-3
CASSLEGTANSPLHF,TGTGCCAGCAGCTTAGAAGGGACAGCAAATTCACCCCTCCACTTT,NA,TRBD1,TRBV7-9,15,TRBJ1-6
CASSLGAGLLQPQHF,TGTGCCAGCAGCTTAGGCGCCGGGTTATTACAGCCCCAGCATTTT,few,NA,TRBV13,15,TRBJ1-5
CASSLTSGGPPQGELFF,TGCGCCAGCAGCCTGACTAGCGGGGGTCCTCCTCAGGGGGAGCTGTTTTTT,once,TRBD2,TRBV4-1,17,TRBJ2-2
CASSLEAQSYEQYF,TGTGCCAGCAGCTTGGAAGCGCAATCCTACGAGCAGTACTTC,NA,NA,TRBV5-8,14,TRBJ2-7
CACQSRDPPPGEQYF,TGTGCCTGTCAGTCCCGGGACCCCCCCCCGGGCGAGCAGTACTTC,NA,NA,TRBV30,15,TRBJ2-7
CASSLAPDFNEKLFF,TGTGCCAGCAGCTTAGCGCCAGACTTTAATGAAAAACTGTTTTTT,NA,NA,TRBV7-9,15,TRBJ1-4
CASDRAGGYEQYF,TGTGCCAGCGACCGGGCGGGGGGCTACGAGCAGTACTTC,NA,TRBD2,TRBV5-5,13,TRBJ2-7
CASTLVGLTGPNGYTF,TGTGCCAGCACCCTTGTGGGACTGACAGGGCCCAATGGCTACACCTTC,NA,TRBD1,TRBV28,16,TRBJ1-2
CASSLTGDTIYF,TGCGCCAGCAGCCTGACGGGGGACACCATATATTTT,NA,NA,TRBV5-1,12,TRBJ1-3
CASRGGLSYEQYF,TGTGCCAGTCGGGGGGGCCTCTCCTACGAGCAGTACTTC,few,TRBD2,TRBV19,13,TRBJ2-7
CASSLVLNTEAFF,TGTGCCAGCAGTTTAGTACTGAACACTGAAGCTTTCTTT,NA,NA,TRBV28,13,TRBJ1-1
CASSSGTGGLNQPQHF,TGTGCCAGCTCGTCCGGGACAGGGGGCTTGAATCAGCCCCAGCATTTT,NA,TRBD1,TRBV18,16,TRBJ1-5
CASSQQGGTEAFF,TGTGCCAGCAGCCAACAGGGAGGCACTGAAGCTTTCTTT,NA,NA,TRBV6-5,13,TRBJ1-1
CASGTRGYTGELFF,TGTGCCAGCGGCACTCGAGGGTACACCGGGGAGCTGTTTTTT,NA,NA,TRBV7-2,14,TRBJ2-2
CASSLEQNYNEKLFF,TGTGCCAGCAGCTTAGAACAGAACTATAATGAAAAACTGTTTTTT,NA,NA,TRBV11-3,15,TRBJ1-4
CASSLTAGGSTDTQYF,TGTGCCAGCAGCTTAACGGCGGGGGGGAGCACAGATACGCAGTATTTT,few,TRBD2,TRBV7-9,16,TRBJ2-3
CASSQGGNTIYF,TGCGCCAGCAGCCAAGGTGGAAACACCATATATTTT,once,NA,TRBV4-1,12,TRBJ1-3
CASSPLPAQAQYF,TGTGCCAGCAGCCCCTTGCCCGCGCAAGCGCAGTATTTT,NA,NA,TRBV9,13,TRBJ2-3
CAISVLGLAGAKGNTGELFF,TGTGCCATCAGTGTACTGGGACTAGCGGGAGCGAAGGGGAACACCGGGGAGCTGTTTTTT,NA,TRBD2,TRBV10-3,20,TRBJ2-2
CASGLGHMREGYNEQFF,TGTGCTAGTGGTTTGGGGCATATGCGGGAGGGCTACAATGAGCAGTTCTTC,NA,TRBD2,TRBV12-5,17,TRBJ2-1
CASSLRVSPDTQYF,TGCGCCAGCAGCTTGAGGGTTAGCCCAGATACGCAGTATTTT,NA,NA,TRBV5-1,14,TRBJ2-3
CASSDYSAAGGRNTQYF,TGTGCCAGCAGTGATTATAGCGCGGCCGGGGGGCGAAATACGCAGTATTTT,once,NA,TRBV6-1,17,TRBJ2-3
CASSWRVKGLETQYF,TGTGCCAGCAGTTGGAGGGTCAAGGGACTAGAGACCCAGTACTTC,NA,NA,TRBV6-6,15,TRBJ2-5
CASSLSPTRPGGLANYGYTF,TGTGCCAGCAGCCTTTCCCCGACTCGCCCCGGGGGACTGGCGAACTATGGCTACACCTTC,NA,NA,TRBV27,20,TRBJ1-2
CASSFQANSGNTIYF,TGTGCCAGCAGCTTCCAGGCTAACTCTGGAAACACCATATATTTT,NA,NA,TRBV5-6,15,TRBJ1-3
CASSVSGGGKGPLHF,TGTGCCAGCAGCGTAAGTGGAGGGGGAAAGGGACCCCTCCACTTT,NA,NA,TRBV9,15,TRBJ1-6
CASSPLGGSTGELFF,TGTGCCAGCAGCCCCCTAGGGGGTTCTACCGGGGAGCTGTTTTTT,NA,NA,TRBV7-9,15,TRBJ2-2
CASSPPVGQIGTDTQYF,TGTGCCAGCTCACCACCGGTCGGACAGATAGGCACAGATACGCAGTATTTT,once,NA,TRBV18,17,TRBJ2-3
CASSQRSGAAGANVLTF,TGTGCCAGCAGCCAACGGTCAGGGGCGGCTGGGGCCAACGTCCTGACTTTC,NA,NA,TRBV7-8,17,TRBJ2-6
CASSHMGLPNEKLFF,TGTGCCAGCAGCCACATGGGATTACCGAATGAAAAACTGTTTTTT,NA,NA,TRBV11-2,15,TRBJ1-4
CASSRQGGSGNTIYF,TGTGCCAGCTCTCGACAGGGTGGTTCTGGAAACACCATATATTTT,NA,TRBD1,TRBV19,15,TRBJ1-3
CASRSGLSSYNEQFF,TGCGCCAGCAGGTCGGGACTCAGCTCCTACAATGAGCAGTTCTTC,NA,NA,TRBV5-1,15,TRBJ2-1
CAWSAAGTSGGETQYF,TGTGCCTGGAGTGCCGCCGGGACTAGCGGGGGAGAGACCCAGTACTTC,few,TRBD2,TRBV30,16,TRBJ2-5
CASSIVGQSYGYTF,TGTGCCAGTAGTATAGTGGGACAGAGCTATGGCTACACCTTC,once,TRBD1,TRBV19,14,TRBJ1-2
CASSPPDSVFEQFF,TGTGCCAGCAGCCCCCCGGACAGCGTTTTTGAGCAGTTCTTC,once,NA,TRBV5-6,14,TRBJ2-1
CASSQQIGSGNTIYF,TGTGCCAGTAGTCAACAGATCGGCTCTGGAAACACCATATATTTT,few,NA,TRBV19,15,TRBJ1-3
CASSLSAGASYNSPLHF,TGTGCCAGCAGCTTAAGCGCGGGGGCCTCCTATAATTCACCCCTCCACTTT,NA,NA,TRBV7-6,17,TRBJ1-6
CASSLQLGSSGNTIYF,TGTGCCAGCTCGCTGCAGTTGGGTAGCTCTGGAAACACCATATATTTT,NA,NA,TRBV18,16,TRBJ1-3
CASSKLPRKPAEQYF,TGTGCCAGCAGCAAATTGCCGAGGAAACCCGCCGAGCAGTACTTC,NA,NA,TRBV21-1,15,TRBJ2-7